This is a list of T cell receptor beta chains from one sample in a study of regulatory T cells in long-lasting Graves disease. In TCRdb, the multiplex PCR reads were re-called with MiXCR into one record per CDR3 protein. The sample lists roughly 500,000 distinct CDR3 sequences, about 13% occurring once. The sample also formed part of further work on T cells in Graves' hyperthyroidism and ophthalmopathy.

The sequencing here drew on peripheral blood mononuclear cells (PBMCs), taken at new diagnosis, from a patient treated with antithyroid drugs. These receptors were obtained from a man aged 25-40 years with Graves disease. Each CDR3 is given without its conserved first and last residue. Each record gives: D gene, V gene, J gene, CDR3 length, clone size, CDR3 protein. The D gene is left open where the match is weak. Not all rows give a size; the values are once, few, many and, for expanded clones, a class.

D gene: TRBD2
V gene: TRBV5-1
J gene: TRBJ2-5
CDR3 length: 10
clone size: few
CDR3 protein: ASRRERETQY

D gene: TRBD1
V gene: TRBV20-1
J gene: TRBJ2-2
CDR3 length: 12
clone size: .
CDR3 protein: SARGQDGIGELF

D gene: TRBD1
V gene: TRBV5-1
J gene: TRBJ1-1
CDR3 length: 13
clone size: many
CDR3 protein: ASKTGGGLNTEAF

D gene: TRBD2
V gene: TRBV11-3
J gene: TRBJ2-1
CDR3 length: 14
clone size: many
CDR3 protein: ASSFGREGHGNEQF

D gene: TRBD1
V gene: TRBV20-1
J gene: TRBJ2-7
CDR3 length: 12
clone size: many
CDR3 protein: SAAGQVFSYEQY

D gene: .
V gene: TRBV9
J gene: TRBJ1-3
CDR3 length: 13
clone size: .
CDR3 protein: ASSEIRSSGNTIY

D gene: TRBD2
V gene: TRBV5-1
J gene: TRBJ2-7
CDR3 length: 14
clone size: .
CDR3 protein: ASSPGLAGPSYEQY

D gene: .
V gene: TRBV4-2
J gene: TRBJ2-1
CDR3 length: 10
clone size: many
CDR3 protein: ASSQVYREQF

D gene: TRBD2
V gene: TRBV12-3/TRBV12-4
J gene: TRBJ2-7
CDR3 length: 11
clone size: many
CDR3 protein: ASTQTSGYEQY

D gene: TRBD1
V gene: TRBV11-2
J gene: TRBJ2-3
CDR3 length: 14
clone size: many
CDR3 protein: ASSLGQGVATDTQY

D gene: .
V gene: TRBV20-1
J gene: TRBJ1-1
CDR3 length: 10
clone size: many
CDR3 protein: SAQQGNTEAF

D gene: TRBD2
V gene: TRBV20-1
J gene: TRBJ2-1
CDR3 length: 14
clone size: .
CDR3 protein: SASASGRGSYNEQF

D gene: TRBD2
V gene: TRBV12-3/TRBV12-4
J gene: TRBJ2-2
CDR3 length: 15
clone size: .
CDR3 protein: ASSGTSGRYIVGELF

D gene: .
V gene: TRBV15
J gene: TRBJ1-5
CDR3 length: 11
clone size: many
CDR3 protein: ATSGVSNQPQH

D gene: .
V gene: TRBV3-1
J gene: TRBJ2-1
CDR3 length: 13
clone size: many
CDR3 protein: ASSQDRGLGNEQF

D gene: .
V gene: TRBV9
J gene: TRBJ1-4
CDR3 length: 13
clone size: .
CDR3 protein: ASSVQGATNEKLF

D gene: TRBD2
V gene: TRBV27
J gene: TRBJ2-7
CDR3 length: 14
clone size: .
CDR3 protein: ASSLSLAGGGYEQY

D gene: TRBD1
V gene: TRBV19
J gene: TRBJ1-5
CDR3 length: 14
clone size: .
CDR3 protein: DSSWEVGTGRQPQH

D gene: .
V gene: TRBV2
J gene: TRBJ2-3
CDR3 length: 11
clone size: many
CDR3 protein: ASNRDSTDTQY

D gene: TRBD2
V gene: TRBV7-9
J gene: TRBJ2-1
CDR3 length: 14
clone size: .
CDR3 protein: ASSFGTSGRWYEQF

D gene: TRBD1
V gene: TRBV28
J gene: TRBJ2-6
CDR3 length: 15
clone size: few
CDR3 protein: ASSPLLTGVGANVLT

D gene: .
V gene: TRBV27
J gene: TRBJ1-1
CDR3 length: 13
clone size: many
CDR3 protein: ASSSPWGPETEAF

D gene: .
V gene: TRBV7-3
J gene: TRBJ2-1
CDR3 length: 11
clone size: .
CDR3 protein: ASSSEARDEQF

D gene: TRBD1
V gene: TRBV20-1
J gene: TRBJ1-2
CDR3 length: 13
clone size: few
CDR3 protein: SATGVDRFNYGYT

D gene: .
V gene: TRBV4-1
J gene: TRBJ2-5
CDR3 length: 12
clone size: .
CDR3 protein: ASSQVTPQETQY

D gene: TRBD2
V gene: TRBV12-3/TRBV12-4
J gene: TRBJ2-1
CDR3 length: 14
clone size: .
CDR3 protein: ASSPAGLAGVGEQF

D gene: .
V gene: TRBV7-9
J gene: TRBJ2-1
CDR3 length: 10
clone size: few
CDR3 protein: ASSEGANEQF

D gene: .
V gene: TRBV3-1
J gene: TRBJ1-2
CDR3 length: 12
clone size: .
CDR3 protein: ASSPTRTAYGYA

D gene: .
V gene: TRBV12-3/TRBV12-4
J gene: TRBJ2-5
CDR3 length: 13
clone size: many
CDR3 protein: ASSRHSGYQETQY

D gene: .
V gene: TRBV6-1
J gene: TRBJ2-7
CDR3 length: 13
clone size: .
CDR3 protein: ASSEGVSGRGEQY

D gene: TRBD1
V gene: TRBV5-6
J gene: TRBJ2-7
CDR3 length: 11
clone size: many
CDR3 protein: ASRGQGWTEQY

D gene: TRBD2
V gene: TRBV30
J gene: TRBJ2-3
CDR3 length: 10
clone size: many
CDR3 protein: AWRLAADTQY

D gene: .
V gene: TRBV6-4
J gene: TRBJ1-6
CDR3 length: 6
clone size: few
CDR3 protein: ASKPLH

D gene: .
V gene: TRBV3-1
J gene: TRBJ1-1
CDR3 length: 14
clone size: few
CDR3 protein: ASSQFTRGGNTEAF

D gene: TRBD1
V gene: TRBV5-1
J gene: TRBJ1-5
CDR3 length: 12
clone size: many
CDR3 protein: ASSLGQGGQPQH

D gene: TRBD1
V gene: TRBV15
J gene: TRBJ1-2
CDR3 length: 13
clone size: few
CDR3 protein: ATSSRQGIGYGYT

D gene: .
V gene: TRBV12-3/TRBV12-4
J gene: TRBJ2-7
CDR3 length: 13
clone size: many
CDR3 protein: ASSWSFGISYEQY

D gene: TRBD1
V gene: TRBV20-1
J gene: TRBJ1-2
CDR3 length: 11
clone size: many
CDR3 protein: SARDGQGVGYT

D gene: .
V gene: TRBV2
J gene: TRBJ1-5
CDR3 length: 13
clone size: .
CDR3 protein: ASSPSRGRGEPQH

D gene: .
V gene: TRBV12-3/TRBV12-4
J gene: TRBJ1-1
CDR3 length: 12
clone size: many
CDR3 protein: ASSKGDWNTEAF

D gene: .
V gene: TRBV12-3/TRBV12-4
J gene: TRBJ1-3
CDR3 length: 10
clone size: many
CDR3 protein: ASSSTGNTIY

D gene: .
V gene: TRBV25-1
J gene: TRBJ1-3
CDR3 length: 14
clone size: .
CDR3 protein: ASSEYTGTVGNTIY

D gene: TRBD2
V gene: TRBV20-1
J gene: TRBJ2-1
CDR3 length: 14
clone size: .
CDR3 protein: SARTTTSGTFNEQF

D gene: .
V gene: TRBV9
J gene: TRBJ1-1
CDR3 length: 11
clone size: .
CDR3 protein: ASSVEMNTEAF

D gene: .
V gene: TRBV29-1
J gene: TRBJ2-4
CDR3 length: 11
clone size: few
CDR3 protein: SVEDGMENIQY

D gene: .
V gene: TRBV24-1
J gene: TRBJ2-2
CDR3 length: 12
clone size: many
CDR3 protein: ATSDAGVTGELF

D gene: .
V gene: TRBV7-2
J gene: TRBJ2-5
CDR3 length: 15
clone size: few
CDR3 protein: ASSLARFGEPQETQY

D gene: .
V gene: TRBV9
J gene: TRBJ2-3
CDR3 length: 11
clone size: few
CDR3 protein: ASSVGTADTQY

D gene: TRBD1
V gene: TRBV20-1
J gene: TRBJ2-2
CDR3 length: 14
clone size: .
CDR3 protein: SARPIVRQGPGELF

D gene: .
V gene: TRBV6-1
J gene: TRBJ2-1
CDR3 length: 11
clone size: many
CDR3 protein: ASSFKRRNEQF

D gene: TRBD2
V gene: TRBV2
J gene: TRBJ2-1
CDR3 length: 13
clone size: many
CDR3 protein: ASIGLAGDYNEQF

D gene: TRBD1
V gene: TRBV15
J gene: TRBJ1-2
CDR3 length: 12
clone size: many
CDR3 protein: ATSLRTGGYGYT

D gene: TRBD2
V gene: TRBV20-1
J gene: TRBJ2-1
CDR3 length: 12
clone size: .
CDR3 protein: SASGGGTTNEQF

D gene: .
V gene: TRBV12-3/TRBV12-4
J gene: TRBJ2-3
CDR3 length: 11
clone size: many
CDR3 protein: ASSRAGRDTQY

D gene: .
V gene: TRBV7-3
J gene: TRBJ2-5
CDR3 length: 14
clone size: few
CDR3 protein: ASSLRPAGEGETLY